These 9 T cell receptor beta chains were all obtained from the same sample, sequenced in a study of T cells in Graves' hyperthyroidism and ophthalmopathy. Regions amplified from RNA transcripts were the TCR beta CDR3 regions. HTBI primers were the set used in a first-round RT-PCR of the TCR CDR3. TCRdb analysed the multiplex PCR reads with MiXCR anew, one entry per CDR3 protein. The table records 350,000 to 400,000 distinct CDR3 sequences, about a fifth of them present only once. The sequenced sample consisted of blood. The source of these receptors is a woman aged 18-29 years with Graves' hyperthyroidism.

This clonotype showed up many times. The chain recombines TRBV4-1 with TRBJ1-3, with TRBD1 matching 8 bases. Germline CDR1 MGHRA, CDR2 YSYEKL. The CDR3 is 15 residues long. Trimming cost V 5 bases and J 2 bases; bases outside gene matches: 5. CDR3: CASSSEDRAGNTIYF. In DNA form, the CDR3 reads TGCGCCAGCAGCTCGGAGGACAGGGCTGGAAACACCATATATTTT.

Regarding this clonotype: A junction boundary mismatches the germline segment, possibly from a read error. The chain is built from TRBV4-2 and TRBJ2-7, with TRBD1 matching over 7 bases. CDR1 is LGHNA and CDR2 is YNFKEQ in the germline V gene. The CDR3 runs 14 residues. Written as DNA, the CDR3 is TGTGCCACCAGCCAGGGGACAGACCCCAACGAGCAGTACTTC. This sequence encodes CATSQGTDPNEQYF.

This clonotype was counted between two and nine times. The chain uses TRBV6-2 or TRBV6-3 and TRBJ2-6, with 7 positions matching TRBD1. The germline V gene encodes CDR1 MNHEY and CDR2 SVGEGT. The CDR3 runs 19 residues. V was pared by 6 bases and J by 0 bases, with 14 bases of the junction left unmatched. The CDR3 region is CASSSSSPDRVSGANVLTF. In DNA, the CDR3 is TGTGCCAGCAGCTCAAGTAGTCCCGACAGGGTCTCTGGGGCCAACGTCCTGACTTTC.

The sample holds many counts of this clonotype. V usage is TRBV10-3 and J usage is TRBJ1-2, with TRBD1 identical over 9 bases. CDR1 and CDR2 from the germline V gene are ENHRY and SYGVKD. The J segment lost 2 bases and the V segment lost 3 bases, leaving 1 base of the junction unmatched. The CDR3 extends over 14 amino acids. The CDR3 region has the DNA TGTGCCATCAGTGAAGGGACAGGGAACTATGGCTACACCTTC. Its protein is CAISEGTGNYGYTF.

At least ten counts were recorded for this clonotype. The V and J genes are TRBV9 and TRBJ2-7; 7 nucleotides match TRBD2. The junction had 2 bases not matched to a gene; V was cut back by 0 bases and J by 2 bases. Germline-derived CDR1 and CDR2 are SGDLS and YYNGEE. This CDR3 is built from 14 residues. The CDR3 loop reads CASSVGGGTYEQYF. CDR3 nucleotides: TGTGCCAGCAGCGTAGGGGGGGGTACCTACGAGCAGTACTTC. Drawing the rest from reference TRBV9 and TRBJ2-7, the complete variable domain is DSGVTQTPKHLITATGQRVTLRCSPRSGDLSVYWYQQSLDQGLQFLIQYYNGEERAKGNILERFSAQQFPDLHSELNLSSLELGDSALYFCASSVGGGTYEQYFGPGTRLTVT.

There are many counts of this clonotype. V gene TRBV6-5 combines with J gene TRBJ2-7; D is tentatively TRBD1 or TRBD2 (5 bases each). The CDR3 totals 15 residues. The V and J ends lost 2 bases and 2 bases respectively, with 13 bases between them. Germline V gene sequence: CDR1 MNHEY, CDR2 SVGAGI. The DNA of the CDR3 is TGTGCCAGCAGTTACGCCAGGGACCCCACCTACGAGCAGTACTTC. This codes for CASSYARDPTYEQYF.

In its sample, this clonotype was seen many times. The chain joins TRBV3-1 to TRBJ1-2, with TRBD1 matching 8 bases. With V trimmed by 2 bases and J by 8 bases, 7 bases remained unmatched. CDR3 length equals 14 residues. Per the germline V gene, CDR1 is LGHDT and CDR2 is YNNKEL (reference sequence). Here the CDR3 reads CASSQRQGIDGYTF. The DNA of the CDR3 is TGTGCCAGCAGCCAACGACAGGGGATAGACGGCTACACCTTC.

This clonotype was counted a few times. The chain couples TRBV18 to TRBJ2-2, with D perhaps TRBD1 (5 bases). The V and J ends lost 0 bases and 7 bases respectively, with 9 bases between them. This CDR3 is built from 14 residues. CDR1 is KGHSH and CDR2 is LQKENI in the germline V gene. In DNA, the CDR3 is TGTGCCAGCTCACCACCGCAGGGCCTCGGGGAGCTGTTTTTT. Protein: CASSPPQGLGELFF.

This clonotype has ten or more counts. V gene TRBV30 combines with J gene TRBJ2-5; 7 bases line up with TRBD1. The CDR3 runs 14 residues. V trimming: 2 bases; J trimming: 3 bases; junction bases outside the gene matches: 6. Germline CDR1 is GTSNPN and CDR2 is SVGIG (reference sequence). CDR3 DNA sequence: TGTGCCTGGAGTAGGGAGACAGGGAAAGAGACCCAGTACTTC. Translation: CAWSRETGKETQYF.